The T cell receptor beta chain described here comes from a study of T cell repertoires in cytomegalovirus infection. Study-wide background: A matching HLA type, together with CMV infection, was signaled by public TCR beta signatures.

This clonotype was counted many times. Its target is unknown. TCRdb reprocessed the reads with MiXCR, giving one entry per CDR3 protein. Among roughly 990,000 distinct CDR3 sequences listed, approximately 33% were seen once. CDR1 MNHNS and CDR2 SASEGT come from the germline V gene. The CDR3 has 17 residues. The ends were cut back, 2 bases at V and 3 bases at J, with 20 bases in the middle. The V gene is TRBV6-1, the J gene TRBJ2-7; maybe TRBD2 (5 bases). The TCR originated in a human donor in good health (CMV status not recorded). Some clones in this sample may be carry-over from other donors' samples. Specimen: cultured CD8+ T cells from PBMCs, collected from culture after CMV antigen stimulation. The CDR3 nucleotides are TGTGCCAGCAGTGAAAATCAGGCAGCGGACCCAATCTACGAGCAGTACGTC. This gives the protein CASSENQAADPIYEQYV.